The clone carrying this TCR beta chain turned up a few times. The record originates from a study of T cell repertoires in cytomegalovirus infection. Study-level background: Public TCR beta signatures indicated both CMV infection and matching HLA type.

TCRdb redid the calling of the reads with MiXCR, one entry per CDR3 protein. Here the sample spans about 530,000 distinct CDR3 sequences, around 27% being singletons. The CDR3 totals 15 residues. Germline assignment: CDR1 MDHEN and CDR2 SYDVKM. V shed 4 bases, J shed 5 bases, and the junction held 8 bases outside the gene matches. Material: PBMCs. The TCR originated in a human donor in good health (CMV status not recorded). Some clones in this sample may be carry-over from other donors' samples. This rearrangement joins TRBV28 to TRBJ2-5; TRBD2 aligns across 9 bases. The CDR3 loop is CASSSAGGAVETQYF. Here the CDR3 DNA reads TGTGCCAGCAGTTCAGCGGGGGGCGCGGTGGAGACCCAGTACTTC.